This TCR beta chain is drawn from a study of shared clonotypes between healthy human individuals. Study outcomes and limitations: It was only blood that was sampled, and tissue repertoires likely differ.

Of note for this clone: The antigen is undetermined.

Libraries were prepared by immunoSEQ multiplex PCR; TCRdb keeps only in-frame clonotypes and omits some of them. The repertoire holds roughly 520,000 clones, around 95% seen once, with around 0.066% in the top ten. The CDR3 runs 12 residues. V lost 3 bases, J lost 9 bases, and 5 bases stayed unmatched. CDR1 is SGHNT and CDR2 is YENEEA in the germline V gene. The chain carries TRBV11-3 and TRBJ2-7; 7 bases agree with TRBD2. This receptor was obtained from a woman in her 30s in good health. The sequenced material came from naive CD4+ T cells sorted from blood. Subset denoted: CD45RA+ positively selected. Here the CDR3 reads CASSFPGGAQYF. Here the CDR3 DNA reads TGTGCCAGCAGCTTCCCGGGGGGAGCGCAGTACTTC.